One sample yielded the 7 T cell receptor beta chains listed below, sequenced in a study of chemoradiotherapy in HPV16-positive cancers. Generated by immunoSEQ multiplex PCR, the TCRdb table keeps only in-frame clones and is missing some. Of 7,000 to 10,000 clones in the sample, approximately 84% were seen once. The sequencing here drew on tumor tissue, taken from a patient who underwent chemoradiotherapy. These receptors originate from a human donor with HPV-associated anogenital cancer.

This chain uses TRBV7-6 with TRBJ2-7, with TRBD1 matching 7 bases. V was clipped by 4 bases and J by 3 bases; unmatched bases: 9. Germline V gives CDR1 SGHVS, CDR2 FNYEAQ. The CDR3 extends over 15 amino acids. CDR3 loop: CASSSRDSAIYEQYF. The DNA of the CDR3 is TGTGCCAGCAGCTCCAGGGACAGTGCTATCTACGAGCAGTACTTC.

This clone occurred a few times. V usage is TRBV30 and J usage is TRBJ1-1; the D is unclear. Germline values: CDR1 GTSNPN, CDR2 SVGIG (reference sequence). V lost 2 bases, J lost 6 bases, and 13 bases lay in between. The CDR3 is made up of 13 amino acids. The CDR3: CAWSTRHRPEAFF. The CDR3 DNA reads as TGTGCCTGGAGTACTCGACACCGCCCTGAAGCTTTCTTT.

This chain joins TRBV18 and TRBJ1-1, with D possibly TRBD1 on 5 matching bases. Germline V gene data show CDR1 as KGHSH and CDR2 as LQKENI. This CDR3 spans 15 amino acids. V was shortened by 3 bases and J by 0 bases, with 11 bases between the two germline ends. Written as DNA, the CDR3 is TGTGCCAGCTCACCCTTAGACAGTATGAACACTGAAGCTTTCTTT. Translating it yields CASSPLDSMNTEAFF.

The J gene is TRBJ1-1, the V gene TRBV6-6; D gene uncertain. V lost 6 bases and J 1 base, leaving 18 bases between the germline ends. Germline V lookup: CDR1 MNHNY, CDR2 SVGAGI (reference sequence). This CDR3 contains 16 residues. CDR3 amino acids: CASSIDPAAANTEAFF. The CDR3 nucleotides read TGTGCCAGCAGCATCGACCCCGCGGCGGCGAACACTGAAGCTTTCTTT.

The CDR3 loop is CASRDTGGGTEAFF. CDR3 bases: TGTGCCAGCAGAGATACAGGGGGCGGGACTGAAGCTTTCTTT. This chain connects TRBV28 to TRBJ1-1; the match to TRBD1 covers 9 bases. V lost 6 bases to trimming and J lost 5 bases; unmatched junction nucleotides: 7. CDR1 and CDR2 (germline): MDHEN, SYDVKM. The CDR3 spans 14 residues.

The V call is TRBV11-3, the J call TRBJ2-3; 9 nucleotides agree with TRBD1. CDR1 and CDR2 from the germline V gene are SGHNT and YENEEA. V dropped 6 bases and J dropped 3; count of bases not matched to a gene: 4. There are 14 residues in the CDR3. CDR3 loop: CASRAGTGTDTQYF. CDR3 sequence (DNA): TGTGCCAGCAGAGCCGGGACAGGGACAGATACGCAGTATTTT.

The gene calls are TRBV5-4 and TRBJ2-1, with 10 bases lining up with TRBD1. The CDR3 extends over 18 amino acids. The germline CDR1 and CDR2 sequences are SGHNT and YYREEE (reference sequence). With V trimmed by 6 bases and J by 2 bases, 14 bases remained unmatched. The CDR3, as DNA: TGTGCCAGCAAGCGGGCTGGATCGGGGACAGGGGCCTACAATGAGCAGTTCTTC. It encodes CASKRAGSGTGAYNEQFF. Full variable domain (outside the CDR3, taken from reference TRBV5-4 and TRBJ2-1): ETGVTQSPTHLIKTRGQQVTLRCSSQSGHNTVSWYQQALGQGPQFIFQYYREEENGRGNFPPRFSGLQFPNYSSELNVNALELDDSALYLCASKRAGSGTGAYNEQFFGPGTRLTVL.